The clone carrying this T cell receptor beta chain was found a few times. Its matching antigen is unknown. Unique molecular identifier tags were affixed to discrete cDNA molecules. MiXCR, run by TCRdb on the 5' RACE reads, gives a single entry per CDR3 protein. This table has 50,000 to 65,000 distinct CDR3 sequences, 8.5% to 10% appearing once. CDR3 size: 14 residues. Germline loops: CDR1 SNHLY, CDR2 FYNNEI. Trimming took 6 bases from V and 0 from J; bases not matched to a gene: 0. The sample is drawn from a study of early T cells in non-severe SARS-CoV-2 infection. Turning to the study itself: Unpaired chains resulted from sequencing bulk RNA of unsorted whole blood.

Overall study results and limits: VDJdb-based matching was biased toward anti-spike CD8 responses and missed private and CD4 specificities.

This TCR was recovered from an adult who was a healthcare worker with PCR-confirmed SARS-CoV-2 infection or an uninfected control (not recorded which). This chain connects TRBV2 to TRBJ2-2; 8 bases are a match to TRBD2. Sequenced: whole blood. The CDR3 loop is CASRLAANTGELFF. The CDR3 coding sequence is TGTGCCAGCAGACTAGCGGCGAACACCGGGGAGCTGTTTTTT. The full variable domain, its missing parts supplied by reference TRBV2 and TRBJ2-2, is EPEVTQTPSHQVTQMGQEVILRCVPISNHLYFYWYRQILGQKVEFLVSFYNNEISEKSEIFDDQFSVERPDGSNFTLKIRSTKLEDSAMYFCASRLAANTGELFFGEGSRLTVL.